Listed here is a single T cell receptor beta chain. It lacks a known antigen. Base qualities are not at hand, and no much larger clone is one base apart. Donors formed part of the validation cohort, which comprised about 130 subjects and was distinct from the first cohort of several hundred subjects. Preparation of the library involved the immunoSEQ multiplex PCR assay. Per the authors' processing: A statistical classification framework was built to diagnose cytomegalovirus status from the catalog of TCR beta chain sequences. TCRdb obtained this table from immuneACCESS and retained in-frame rearrangements with V and J assigned. These tables miss some clones; where compared with another copy, unresolved V genes account for less than half of the shortfall, and the remainder is unexplained. That table furnishes V, J and clone size, whereas the DNA furnished D and trimming. The sample includes 150,000 to 200,000 clones, with about 89% observed a single time. The ten largest clones represent around 3.1% of the sample.

The data originate from a study of cytomegalovirus exposure and HLA in healthy donors (dated by TCRdb to the late 2010s). In the study overall: A later analysis indicated that the 110 or so validation repertoires were generated on the platform also employed for the approximately 690 repertoires of the first cohort. The study was designed to test whether signatures of past pathogen exposure could be identified by cataloging public T cell receptors. A separate validation cohort of approximately 120 different subjects was used in addition to the approximately 700-subject first cohort. To predict cytomegalovirus infection status, the study combined high-throughput TCR immunosequencing, statistical association of individual TCRs with disease status, and machine learning. General findings and caveats noted by the study authors: It was suggested by the authors that the approach could potentially be generalized to other disease states and immunological phenotypes. A few of the identified cytomegalovirus-associated TCR beta chains were confirmed in vitro to be specific for cytomegalovirus antigens. Most TCR sequences were observed very rarely across donors, whereas some public TCRs were present in many individuals. In the study, about 150 TCR beta chains were listed as associated with cytomegalovirus. A later analysis found that TCRs clustered in the first cohort also tended to co-occur in the approximately 120 validation repertoires, with 90% to 95% of cluster scores above 0. The validation cohort had no HLA typing available for a later analysis, so co-occurrence within that cohort was assessed over all 130 or so repertoires. The classifier was reported to diagnose cytomegalovirus status with high specificity and sensitivity in both the original and validation cohorts.

V gives up 1 base and J gives up 4 bases, and the segment between their germline ends measures 15 bases. The CDR3 numbers 17 residues from cysteine through phenylalanine. The DNA shown is the 51-base CDR3, in frame from base 1. From a lookup of the germline V gene, CDR1 and CDR2 are SGHDT and YYEEEE. Sequencing was carried out using PBMCs. The rearranged segments are TRBV5-6 and TRBJ2-6; the best D guess is TRBD1, with 6 bases matching. The TCR comes from a woman aged 18 to 35 in good health and CMV-seropositive. The sequence in DNA is TGTGCCAGCAGCTTGAACAGGGATTCTGTGGGGGCCAACGTCCTGACTTTC. Its translation is CASSLNRDSVGANVLTF.